These T cell receptor beta chains were read from a single sample in a study of radiation and T cells in renal cell carcinoma. Generated by immunoSEQ multiplex PCR, the TCRdb table keeps only in-frame clones and is missing some. The sample lists about 130,000 clones, more than 70% occurring once. This specimen consisted of blood, obtained from a patient whose treatment included radiotherapy and nephrectomy. The receptors originated from a woman in her forties or fifties with renal cell carcinoma. The CDR3 runs from the conserved cysteine through the conserved F or W. Each record gives: CDR3 protein, CDR3 DNA, clone size, D gene, V gene, J gene. The D gene is left open where the match is weak. Clone size is shown for a subset of rows, as once, few, many or a class of expanded clone.

CDR3: CASSLDLVVNSPLHF; DNA: TGCGCCAGCAGCTTGGATTTAGTAGTTAATTCACCCCTCCACTTT; size: -; D: -; V: TRBV5-1; J: TRBJ1-6
CDR3: CASKSHRGNEKLFF; DNA: TGTGCCAGTAAATCCCACAGGGGGAATGAAAAACTGTTTTTT; size: once; D: TRBD1; V: TRBV19; J: TRBJ1-4
CDR3: CASSSTGVGETQYF; DNA: TGTGCCAGCAGTTCGACAGGGGTTGGAGAGACCCAGTACTTC; size: -; D: TRBD1; V: TRBV7-9; J: TRBJ2-5
CDR3: CASSHDRTNSPLHF; DNA: TGCGCCAGCAGCCACGACAGGACGAATTCACCCCTCCACTTT; size: few; D: -; V: TRBV4-3; J: TRBJ1-6
CDR3: CASSSVPPHYEQYF; DNA: TGTGCCAGCTCAAGCGTTCCGCCCCACTACGAGCAGTACTTC; size: -; D: -; V: TRBV6-5; J: TRBJ2-7
CDR3: CASSQIGTGGADYGYTF; DNA: TGCGCCAGCAGTCAAATTGGGACAGGGGGAGCGGACTATGGCTACACCTTC; size: -; D: TRBD1; V: TRBV23-1; J: TRBJ1-2
CDR3: CACNRGGEEKLFF; DNA: TGTGCCTGTAACAGGGGGGGGGAGGAAAAACTGTTTTTT; size: -; D: TRBD1; V: TRBV2; J: TRBJ1-4
CDR3: CASSAEATSSYEQYF; DNA: TGTGCCAGCAGCGCCGAAGCAACCAGCTCCTACGAGCAGTACTTC; size: -; D: -; V: TRBV6-1; J: TRBJ2-7
CDR3: CASSKTGGDEKLFF; DNA: TGTGCCAGTAGTAAGACAGGGGGCGATGAAAAACTGTTTTTT; size: -; D: TRBD1; V: TRBV19; J: TRBJ1-4
CDR3: CASRDLLSNSPLHF; DNA: TGTGCCAGTAGAGACTTACTGTCGAATTCACCCCTCCACTTT; size: -; D: -; V: TRBV19; J: TRBJ1-6
CDR3: CAISEPQFTDTQYF; DNA: TGTGCCATCAGTGAGCCGCAGTTCACAGATACGCAGTATTTT; size: -; D: -; V: TRBV10-3; J: TRBJ2-3
CDR3: CASSPGYTGLGEQYF; DNA: TGTGCCAGCTCACCGGGGTACACGGGTCTCGGCGAGCAGTACTTC; size: -; D: -; V: TRBV18; J: TRBJ2-7
CDR3: CATSRNAASGGIEQFF; DNA: TGTGCCACCAGCAGGAACGCCGCTAGCGGGGGGATAGAGCAGTTCTTC; size: -; D: TRBD2; V: TRBV15; J: TRBJ2-1
CDR3: CASTAFRDREYTGELFF; DNA: TGTGCCAGTACCGCCTTCCGAGACAGGGAATACACCGGGGAGCTGTTTTTT; size: -; D: TRBD1; V: TRBV19; J: TRBJ2-2
CDR3: CASSPTGTSTDTQYF; DNA: TGCGCCAGCAGCCCGACAGGTACTAGCACAGATACGCAGTATTTT; size: -; D: -; V: TRBV5-1; J: TRBJ2-3
CDR3: CASSWEGQSNEKLFF; DNA: TGTGCCAGCAGTTGGGAGGGACAGAGTAATGAAAAACTGTTTTTT; size: -; D: TRBD1; V: TRBV6-1; J: TRBJ1-4
CDR3: CASSLSSYEQYF; DNA: TGTGCCAGCAGCTTATCTAGCTACGAGCAGTACTTC; size: once; D: -; V: TRBV7-9; J: TRBJ2-7
CDR3: CASSGRAGVGNTIYF; DNA: TGTGCCAGCAGCGGTCGGGCAGGGGTTGGAAACACCATATATTTT; size: few; D: -; V: TRBV7-9; J: TRBJ1-3
CDR3: CASRYAKNTEAFF; DNA: TGTGCCAGCAGATACGCGAAGAACACTGAAGCTTTCTTT; size: few; D: -; V: TRBV6-5; J: TRBJ1-1
CDR3: CASSIDPPFVLTDLTGELFF; DNA: TGTGCCAGTAGTATAGACCCCCCGTTCGTCCTGACAGACCTCACCGGGGAGCTGTTTTTT; size: once; D: -; V: TRBV19; J: TRBJ2-2
CDR3: CATRERGLGYGYTF; DNA: TGTGCCACCCGGGAACGGGGGCTTGGCTATGGCTACACCTTC; size: -; D: -; V: TRBV5-6; J: TRBJ1-2
CDR3: CASSFGRAGELFF; DNA: TGTGCCAGCAGCTTTGGGAGAGCCGGGGAGCTGTTTTTT; size: few; D: -; V: TRBV11-2; J: TRBJ2-2